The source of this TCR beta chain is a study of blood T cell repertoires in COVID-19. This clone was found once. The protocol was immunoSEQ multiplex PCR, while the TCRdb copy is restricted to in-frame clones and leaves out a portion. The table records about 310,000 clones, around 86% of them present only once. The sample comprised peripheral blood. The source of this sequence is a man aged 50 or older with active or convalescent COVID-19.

DNA of the CDR3: TGCGCCAGCAGCTTGAGCGCTAGCGGGAGGGCCACCTACGAGCAGTACTTC. Its protein product is CASSLSASGRATYEQYF. This chain joins TRBV5-1 and TRBJ2-7, with TRBD2 matching over 12 bases. CDR1 and CDR2 (germline): SGHRS, YFSETQ. V was pared by 1 base and J by 2 bases, with 7 bases of the junction left unmatched. The CDR3 extends over 17 amino acids.